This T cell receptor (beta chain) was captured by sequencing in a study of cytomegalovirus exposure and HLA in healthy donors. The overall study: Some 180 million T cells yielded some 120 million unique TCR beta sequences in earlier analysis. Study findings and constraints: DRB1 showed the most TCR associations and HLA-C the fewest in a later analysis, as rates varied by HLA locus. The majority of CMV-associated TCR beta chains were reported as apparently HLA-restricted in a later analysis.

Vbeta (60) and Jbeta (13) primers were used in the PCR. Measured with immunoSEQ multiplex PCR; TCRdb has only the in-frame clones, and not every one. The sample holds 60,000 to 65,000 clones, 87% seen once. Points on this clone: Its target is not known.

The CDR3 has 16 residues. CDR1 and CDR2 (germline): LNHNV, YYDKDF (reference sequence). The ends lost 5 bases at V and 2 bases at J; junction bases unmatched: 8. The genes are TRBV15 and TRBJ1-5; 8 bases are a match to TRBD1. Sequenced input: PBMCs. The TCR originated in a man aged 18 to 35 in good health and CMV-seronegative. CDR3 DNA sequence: TGTGCCACCAGCGGTAGGGGACAGGAAGGCAATCAGCCCCAGCATTTT. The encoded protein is CATSGRGQEGNQPQHF.